A single sample is the source of the 14 T cell receptor beta chains below, sequenced in a study of cytomegalovirus exposure and HLA in healthy donors. The PCR made use of 60 Vbeta and 13 Jbeta primers. Sequencing was performed with immunoSEQ multiplex PCR; in TCRdb, only in-frame clones are kept and a portion is missing. The sample lists 95,000 or so clones, approximately 80% occurring once. The sequencing sample was made of PBMCs. The receptors shown here come from a woman between 65 and 79 years old in good health and CMV-seropositive.

CDR3 region: CASSFVWGQKRLTFF. As DNA, the CDR3 is TGTGCCAGCAGTTTCGTTTGGGGGCAGAAGAGGCTTACTTTCTTT. The chain couples TRBV28 to TRBJ1-1, with a possible D match to TRBD1 (6 bases). V was pared by 3 bases and J by 12 bases, with 23 bases between. Germline V gives CDR1 MDHEN, CDR2 SYDVKM. The CDR3 has 15 residues.

V is TRBV5-6 and J is TRBJ1-5, with 9 bases aligning to TRBD1. This CDR3 has 14 amino acids. Germline CDR1 is SGHDT and CDR2 is YYEEEE. Trimming at V came to 4 bases and at J to 5 bases, leaving 4 bases not matched to a gene. CDR3 sequence reads: CASSRGQGYQPQHF. The CDR3 DNA reads TGTGCCAGCAGCCGCGGACAGGGGTATCAGCCCCAGCATTTT. The full variable domain, rest sourced from reference TRBV5-6 and TRBJ1-5, is DAGVTQSPTHLIKTRGQQVTLRCSPKSGHDTVSWYQQALGQGPQFIFQYYEEEERQRGNFPDRFSGHQFPNYSSELNVNALLLGDSALYLCASSRGQGYQPQHFGDGTRLSIL.

This clone was observed once. The V and J genes are TRBV9 and TRBJ1-2; the match to TRBD1 covers 7 bases. V lost 3 bases to trimming and J lost 5 bases; unmatched junction nucleotides: 13. Looked up from germline, CDR1 is SGDLS and CDR2 is YYNGEE. The CDR3 extends over 16 amino acids. The CDR3 DNA sequence: TGTGCCAGCAGCGGTAGGGGGCTCGGCAGGGGATATGGCTACACCTTC. This translates into CASSGRGLGRGYGYTF.

This clone has just one count. The chain couples TRBV6-4 to TRBJ2-3; unclear D gene. The V end was cut by 7 bases, the J end by 6 bases, with 17 bases between. The CDR3 consists of 14 residues. CDR1 MRHNA and CDR2 SNTAGT come from the germline V gene. Written as DNA, the CDR3 is TGTGCCAGCAACGCCGACACCGCGATCGATACGCAGTATTTT. Translation: CASNADTAIDTQYF.

On this clone itself: Sequence at one end of the junction differs from germline and may be a read error. This chain links TRBV7-7 with TRBJ1-5, with D uncertain. CDR1 is SSHAT and CDR2 is FNYEAQ in the germline V gene (reference sequence). There are 13 residues in the CDR3. For the CDR3, the DNA is TGTGCTAGCAGCTTAGGCGAAAATCAGCCCCAGCATTTT. Amino acids: CASSLGENQPQHF.

The V gene is TRBV7-2, the J gene TRBJ2-3; 9 nucleotides match TRBD1. CDR3 length: 18 amino acids. Germline V lookup: CDR1 SGHTA, CDR2 FQGNSA. V lost 1 base and J lost 2; bases outside the gene matches: 10. The CDR3 DNA follows: TGTGCCAGCAGCTTAGGTTGGTCCGGACAGGGGTTCACAGATACGCAGTATTTT. Amino acids: CASSLGWSGQGFTDTQYF. Filled out from reference TRBV7-2 and TRBJ2-3, the complete variable domain reads GAGVSQSPSNKVTEKGKDVELRCDPISGHTALYWYRQSLGQGLEFLIYFQGNSAPDKSGLPSDRFSAERTGGSVSTLTIQRTQQEDSAVYLCASSLGWSGQGFTDTQYFGPGTRLTVL.

The chain joins TRBV30 to TRBJ2-4; 12 bases agree with TRBD1. Germline V CDR1 and CDR2: GTSNPN, SVGIG (reference sequence). V dropped 4 bases and J dropped 1; count of bases not matched to a gene: 8. CDR3 size: 17 residues. For the CDR3, the DNA is TGTGCCTGGAATCGGGACAGGGGGCGCGGGGCCAAAAACATTCAGTACTTC. Residues: CAWNRDRGRGAKNIQYF.

The chain has TRBV5-1 and TRBJ1-6, with 8 bases that match TRBD1. Trimming took 7 bases from V and 8 from J; bases not matched to a gene: 8. CDR3 length: 14 amino acids. Germline CDR1 is SGHRS and CDR2 is YFSETQ. The CDR3 region is CASVSGTGDSPLHF. The DNA for the CDR3 is TGCGCCAGCGTTTCCGGGACAGGCGATTCACCCCTCCACTTT.

This chain links TRBV28 with TRBJ2-3; 10 bases map to TRBD2. With V trimmed by 3 bases and J by 4 bases, 19 bases remained unmatched. CDR1 is MDHEN and CDR2 is SYDVKM in the germline V gene. CDR3 length equals 20 residues. The CDR3 coding sequence is TGTGCCAGCAGTTTGGGAACTAGCGGGACTAGCCACGTTAGAGCAGATACGCAGTATTTT. Amino acids: CASSLGTSGTSHVRADTQYF.

This clone was counted only a few times. The chain is built from TRBV4-3 and TRBJ1-3; 7 bases map to TRBD1. The CDR3 spans 14 residues. V gave up 2 bases and J gave up 4 bases; unmatched junction bases: 2. Germline V gene lookup returns CDR1 LGHNA and CDR2 YSLEER. CDR3 sequence: CASSQNRGGNTIYF. DNA for the CDR3: TGCGCCAGCAGCCAAAACAGGGGAGGAAACACCATATATTTT.

J is TRBJ2-6 and V is TRBV5-1, with TRBD1 identical over 10 bases. V trimming: 3 bases; J trimming: 1 base; junction bases outside the gene matches: 10. This CDR3 spans 19 amino acids. Germline values: CDR1 SGHRS, CDR2 YFSETQ. CDR3 residues: CASSWRSTGGNSGANVLTF. CDR3 coding DNA: TGCGCCAGCAGCTGGAGGTCGACAGGGGGCAATTCTGGGGCCAACGTCCTGACTTTC.

This sequence joins TRBV6-1 and TRBJ1-2; 7 nucleotides match TRBD1. This CDR3 is 15 amino acids long. J lost 7 bases, V lost 3 bases, and 11 bases had no gene match. Germline V CDR1 and CDR2: MNHNS, SASEGT. The CDR3 DNA reads TGTGCCAGCAGTGAGCCAAAGACAGGGTCTCTTGGCTACACCTTC. This translates into CASSEPKTGSLGYTF.

CDR3 loop: CASRYVRTGALRNSPLHF. The DNA of the CDR3 is TGTGCCAGCAGATACGTCAGGACAGGGGCCCTTAGGAATTCACCCCTCCACTTT. The chain recombines TRBV28 with TRBJ1-6; 9 nucleotides match TRBD1. Germline trimming cut 6 bases from V and 7 bases from J; bases unmatched to any gene: 16. The germline gives CDR1 MDHEN, CDR2 SYDVKM. The CDR3 consists of 18 residues. Combining the CDR3 with reference TRBV28 and TRBJ1-6 gives the whole variable domain DVKVTQSSRYLVKRTGEKVFLECVQDMDHENMFWYRQDPGLGLRLIYFSYDVKMKEKGDIPEGYSVSREKKERFSLILESASTNQTSMYLCASRYVRTGALRNSPLHFGNGTRLTVT.

This chain links TRBV5-1 with TRBJ1-3; D is perhaps TRBD1 (6 bases). V lost 1 base and J lost 4, with 12 bases in between. CDR1 and CDR2 (germline): SGHRS, YFSETQ. The CDR3 spans 15 residues. This CDR3 reads CASSLSGTKGNTIYF. The CDR3 region has the DNA TGCGCCAGCAGCTTGTCGGGGACAAAAGGAAACACCATATATTTT.